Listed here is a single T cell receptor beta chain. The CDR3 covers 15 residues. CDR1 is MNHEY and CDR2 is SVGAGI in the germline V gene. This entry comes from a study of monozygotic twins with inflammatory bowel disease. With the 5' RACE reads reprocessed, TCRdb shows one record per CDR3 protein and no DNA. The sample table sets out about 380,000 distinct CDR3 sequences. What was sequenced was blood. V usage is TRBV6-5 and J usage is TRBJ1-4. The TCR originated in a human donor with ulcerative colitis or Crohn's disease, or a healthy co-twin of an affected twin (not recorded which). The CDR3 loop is CASSYSIQPNEKLFF.